This TCR beta chain was retrieved from a study of T cells in Graves' hyperthyroidism and ophthalmopathy. This clonotype was counted ten times or more. The CDR3 is made up of 13 amino acids. Germline values: CDR1 KGHDR, CDR2 SFDVKD. V was trimmed by 3 bases and J by 2 bases, leaving 7 bases between them. RNA transcripts were the template for amplifying TCR beta CDR3 regions. During a first-round RT-PCR of the TCR CDR3, the HTBI primer set was used. TCRdb reanalysed the multiplex PCR reads using MiXCR and keeps one entry per CDR3 protein. The table shows 500,000 to 650,000 distinct CDR3 sequences, with roughly 15% occurring only once.

This receptor was identified in a woman in her fifties or sixties with Graves' ophthalmopathy. The sequencing sample was made of blood. The rearrangement links TRBV24-1 to TRBJ2-7; maybe TRBD2 (5 bases). As DNA, the CDR3 is TGTGCCACCAGTGATGGACTGACCTACGAGCAGTACTTC. It is translated as CATSDGLTYEQYF.